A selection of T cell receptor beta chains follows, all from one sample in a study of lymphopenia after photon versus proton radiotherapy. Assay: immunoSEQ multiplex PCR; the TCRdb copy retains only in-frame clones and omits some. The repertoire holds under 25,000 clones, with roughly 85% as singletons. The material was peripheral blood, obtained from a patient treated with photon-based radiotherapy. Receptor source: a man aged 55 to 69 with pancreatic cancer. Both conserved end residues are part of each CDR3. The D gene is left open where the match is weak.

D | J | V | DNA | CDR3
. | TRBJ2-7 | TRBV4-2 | TGTGCCAGCAGCCAAGATCGGCGGGGTTACGAGCAGTACTTC | CASSQDRRGYEQYF
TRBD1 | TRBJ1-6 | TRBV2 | TGTGCCAGCAGTGAAGCGGGCAGGGGGGGCAGGTCACCCCTCCACTTT | CASSEAGRGGRSPLHF
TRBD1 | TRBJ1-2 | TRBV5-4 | TGTGCCAGCAGCAGCTTATCGGGACAGGGGGCGCGCAACTATGGCTACACCTTC | CASSSLSGQGARNYGYTF
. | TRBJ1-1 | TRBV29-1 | TGCAGCGTTGAGTTGACAGCAAGAGCTTCGAACACTGAAGCTTTCTTT | CSVELTARASNTEAFF
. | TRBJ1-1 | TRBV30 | TGTGCCTGGAGTGTAAGGAACACTGAAGCTTTCTTT | CAWSVRNTEAFF
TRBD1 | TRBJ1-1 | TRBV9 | TGTGCCAGCAGCGTAGGCTGGGACAGACCGGCTTTCTTT | CASSVGWDRPAFF
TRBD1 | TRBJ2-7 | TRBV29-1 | TGCAGCGCCGGGACAGGGTTCGCCGAGCAGTACTTC | CSAGTGFAEQYF
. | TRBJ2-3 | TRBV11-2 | TGTGCCAGCAGCTCGCCCCGTGGGGGGGATACGCAGTATTTT | CASSSPRGGDTQYF
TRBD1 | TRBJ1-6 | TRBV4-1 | TGCGCCAGCAGCCGAGGGACAGGGATTGGGACGAGGTATAGTTCACCCCTCCACTTT | CASSRGTGIGTRYSSPLHF
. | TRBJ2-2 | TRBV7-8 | TGTGCCAGCAGCTTAAATACAGGAGGCACCGGGGAGCTGTTTTTT | CASSLNTGGTGELFF
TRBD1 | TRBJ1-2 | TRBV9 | TGTGCCAGCAGCTCCGGGACAGGGGGCTATGGCTACACCTTC | CASSSGTGGYGYTF
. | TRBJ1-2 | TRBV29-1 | TGCAGCGTTGTTTTGAGGCCCAACTATGGCTACACCTTC | CSVVLRPNYGYTF
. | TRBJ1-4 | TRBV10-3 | TGTGCCATCAGTGAGTCGATGTTTGGGAGTAATGAAAAACTGTTTTTT | CAISESMFGSNEKLFF
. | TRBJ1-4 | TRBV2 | TGTGCCAGTACCTGGGGGGGATTTCGAACTAATGAAAAACTGTTTTTT | CASTWGGFRTNEKLFF
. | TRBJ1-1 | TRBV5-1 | TGCGCCAGCAGCTTGGTGGCAGGGCGGGGGAACACTGAAGCTTTCTTT | CASSLVAGRGNTEAFF